Following are 7 T cell receptor beta chains from one sample sequenced in a study of cytomegalovirus exposure and HLA in healthy donors. Primers for the PCR totalled 60 Vbeta and 13 Jbeta. Some clones are missing from TCRdb's copy, which holds only in-frame ones; the method was immunoSEQ multiplex PCR. Among more than 130,000 clones listed, 73% were seen once. The sample taken for sequencing was PBMCs. Receptors originate from a human donor in good health.

The chain uses TRBV19 and TRBJ2-7; 11 nucleotides line up with TRBD1. V shed 6 bases, J shed 2 bases, and the junction held 9 bases outside the gene matches. This CDR3 has 16 amino acids. Germline CDR1 is LNHDA and CDR2 is SQIVND (reference sequence). For the CDR3, the DNA is TGTGCCAGTAGCGACCCTGGGACAGGGGGGACCTACGAGCAGTACTTC. Its translation is CASSDPGTGGTYEQYF.

Only one count was recorded for this clone. The V call is TRBV5-1, the J call TRBJ1-5, with D possibly matching TRBD1 (6 bases). This CDR3 is 15 amino acids long. The germline CDR1 and CDR2 sequences are SGHRS and YFSETQ. The V gene lost 0 bases and the J gene lost 5 bases, with 12 bases spanning the gap. The CDR3 spells CASSLGLDSHQPQHF. In DNA form, the CDR3 reads TGCGCCAGCAGCTTGGGCCTGGACAGTCATCAGCCCCAGCATTTT.

The chain links TRBV19 to TRBJ1-2; D call uncertain. The V end was cut by 7 bases, the J end by 2 bases, with 14 bases between. The germline V gene has CDR1 LNHDA and CDR2 SQIVND (reference sequence). This CDR3 region has 14 residues. CDR3: CASNPEWRNYGYTF. DNA of the CDR3: TGTGCCAGTAACCCTGAGTGGCGGAACTATGGCTACACCTTC.

The chain couples TRBV6-6 to TRBJ1-5; 9 nucleotides match TRBD1. Germline CDR1 is MNHNY and CDR2 is SVGAGI (reference sequence). The V gene end was trimmed by 4 bases and the J gene end by 7 bases; junction bases not matched to a gene: 8. The CDR3 sequence is 15 residues long. CDR3 amino acids: CASSWGQGRYQPQHF. The CDR3 bases are TGTGCCAGCAGTTGGGGACAGGGAAGGTACCAGCCCCAGCATTTT.

The V and J genes are TRBV5-4 and TRBJ2-7, with D tentatively TRBD1 (6 bases). Germline CDR1 is SGHNT and CDR2 is YYREEE (reference sequence). The CDR3 loop spans 14 amino acids. The ends were cut back, 0 bases at V and 4 bases at J, with 11 bases in the middle. The DNA for the CDR3 is TGTGCCAGCAGCTTGGATGGCAGGGGTTACGAGCAGTACTTC. This encodes CASSLDGRGYEQYF. The entire variable domain, with the rest obtained from reference TRBV5-4 and TRBJ2-7, is as follows: ETGVTQSPTHLIKTRGQQVTLRCSSQSGHNTVSWYQQALGQGPQFIFQYYREEENGRGNFPPRFSGLQFPNYSSELNVNALELDDSALYLCASSLDGRGYEQYFGPGTRLTVT.

The chain is built from TRBV30 and TRBJ1-2; 7 bases align to TRBD1. J lost 4 bases, V lost 8 bases, and 10 bases had no gene match. The CDR3 has 13 residues. Per the germline V gene, CDR1 is GTSNPN and CDR2 is SVGIG (reference sequence). The chain's CDR3 is CAHQQGLSYGYTF. DNA of the CDR3: TGTGCCCATCAACAGGGGTTGTCCTATGGCTACACCTTC. Looking up the rest from reference TRBV30 and TRBJ1-2 gives the full variable domain: SQTIHQWPATLVQPVGSPLSLECTVEGTSNPNLYWYRQAAGRGLQLLFYSVGIGQISSEVPQNLSASRPQDRQFILSSKKLLLSDSGFYLCAHQQGLSYGYTFGSGTRLTVV.

This clone has a handful of counts. The chain couples TRBV13 to TRBJ2-7; D possibly corresponds to TRBD1 (6 bases). The CDR3 is 17 amino acids. Germline loops: CDR1 PRHDT, CDR2 FYEKMQ (reference sequence). V dropped 2 bases and J dropped 3 bases, with 20 bases sitting between them. DNA for the CDR3: TGTGCCAGCAGCTTAAACACCCCGGGACACCTGAACTACGAGCAGTACTTC. Residues: CASSLNTPGHLNYEQYF.